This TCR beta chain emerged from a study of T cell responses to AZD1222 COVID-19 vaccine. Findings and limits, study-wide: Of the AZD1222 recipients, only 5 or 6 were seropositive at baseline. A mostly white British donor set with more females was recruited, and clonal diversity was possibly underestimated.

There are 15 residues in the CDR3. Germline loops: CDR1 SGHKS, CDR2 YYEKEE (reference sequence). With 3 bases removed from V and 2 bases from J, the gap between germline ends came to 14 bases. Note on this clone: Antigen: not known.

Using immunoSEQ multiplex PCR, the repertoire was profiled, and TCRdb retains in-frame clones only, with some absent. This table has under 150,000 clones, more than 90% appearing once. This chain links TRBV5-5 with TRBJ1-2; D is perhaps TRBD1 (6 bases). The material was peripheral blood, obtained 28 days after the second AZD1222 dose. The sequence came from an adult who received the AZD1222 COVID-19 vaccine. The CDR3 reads CASSSQPGQNYGYTF. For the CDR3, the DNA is TGTGCCAGCAGCTCACAACCTGGACAGAACTATGGCTACACCTTC.